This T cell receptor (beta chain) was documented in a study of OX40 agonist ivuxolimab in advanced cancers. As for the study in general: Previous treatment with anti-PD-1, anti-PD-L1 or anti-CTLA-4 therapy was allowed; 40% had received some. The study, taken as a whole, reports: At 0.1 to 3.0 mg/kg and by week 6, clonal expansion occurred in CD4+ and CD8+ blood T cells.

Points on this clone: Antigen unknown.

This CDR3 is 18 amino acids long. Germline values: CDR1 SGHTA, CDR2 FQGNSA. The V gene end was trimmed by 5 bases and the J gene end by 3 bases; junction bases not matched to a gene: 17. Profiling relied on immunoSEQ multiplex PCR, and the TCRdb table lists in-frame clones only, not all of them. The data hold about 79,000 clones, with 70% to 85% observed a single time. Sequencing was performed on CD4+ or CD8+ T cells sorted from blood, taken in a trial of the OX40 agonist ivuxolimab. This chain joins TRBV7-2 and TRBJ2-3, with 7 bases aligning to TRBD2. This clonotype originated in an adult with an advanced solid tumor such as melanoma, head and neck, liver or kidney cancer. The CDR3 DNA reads TGTGCCAGCAGCCCCCCCACGGGGGAGGGCTATCGGACAGATACGCAGTATTTT. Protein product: CASSPPTGEGYRTDTQYF.